The 10 T cell receptor beta chains below come from one sample, sequenced in a study of human T cells and chemical hapten exposure. Time point here: pre-sensitization, week 0. Described treatment: therapeutic diphenylcyclopropenone sensitization with weekly scalp DPC. TCRdb recomputed calls from the RACE reads with MiXCR, one row per CDR3 protein. The sample carries some 360,000 distinct CDR3 sequences, approximately 5.1% recorded once. The sequenced sample was whole blood, obtained in connection with sensitization to the hapten diphenylcyclopropenone (DPC). The receptors here all came from a woman aged 45-65 years with alopecia areata. Some clones in this sample may be carry-over from other donors' samples.

This clonotype was counted many times. The CDR3 reads CAWSLSGTNKGELFF. Here the CDR3 DNA reads TGTGCCTGGAGTTTATCTGGGACCAATAAGGGGGAGCTGTTTTTT. V and J are TRBV30 and TRBJ2-2; D may correspond to TRBD1 or TRBD2 (5 bases each). CDR1 and CDR2 (germline): GTSNPN, SVGIG (reference sequence). With 2 bases removed from V and 8 bases from J, the gap between germline ends came to 18 bases. The CDR3 loop spans 15 amino acids.

This chain links TRBV5-5 with TRBJ1-4, with D perhaps matching TRBD1 (5 bases). V was clipped by 0 bases and J by 7 bases, with 19 bases between them. In germline, CDR1 is SGHKS, CDR2 YYEKEE (reference sequence). The CDR3 totals 17 residues. This chain's CDR3 is CASSLGPPQGRFEKLFF. CDR3 coding DNA: TGTGCCAGCAGCTTGGGGCCCCCGCAGGGTCGGTTTGAAAAACTGTTTTTT. Combining the CDR3 with reference TRBV5-5 and TRBJ1-4 gives the whole variable domain DAGVTQSPTHLIKTRGQQVTLRCSPISGHKSVSWYQQVLGQGPQFIFQYYEKEERGRGNFPDRFSARQFPNYSSELNVNALLLGDSALYLCASSLGPPQGRFEKLFFGSGTQLSVL.

In its sample, this clonotype was seen many times. The chain recombines TRBV11-2 with TRBJ2-7, with D possibly matching TRBD1 (5 bases). The germline gives CDR1 SGHAT, CDR2 FQNNGV. The ends were cut back, 3 bases at V and 5 bases at J, with 8 bases in the middle. This CDR3 region has 12 residues. The CDR3 DNA is TGTGCCAGCAGCTTCCAGGGCCACGAGCAGTACTTC. Residues: CASSFQGHEQYF. Variable domain in full (rest from reference TRBV11-2 and TRBJ2-7): EAGVAQSPRYKIIEKRQSVAFWCNPISGHATLYWYQQILGQGPKLLIQFQNNGVVDDSQLPKDRFSAERLKGVDSTLKIQPAKLEDSAVYLCASSFQGHEQYFGPGTRLTVT.

This clonotype was recorded at least ten times. The chain combines TRBV2 with TRBJ1-4; no definite D call. CDR3 length: 14 amino acids. The V end lost 6 bases, the J end lost 4 bases, and 12 bases lay between the germline ends. Germline V gives CDR1 SNHLY, CDR2 FYNNEI. In DNA, the CDR3 is TGTGCCAGCAGGAGGACGGTTCTTAATGAAAAACTGTTTTTT. Translating it yields CASRRTVLNEKLFF.

There are a few counts of this clonotype. The chain couples TRBV2 to TRBJ1-2; D gene ambiguous. Germline loops: CDR1 SNHLY, CDR2 FYNNEI. The CDR3 spans 17 residues. V lost 3 bases to trimming and J lost 0 bases, with 17 bases between them. CDR3 sequence: CASSDMGREGANYGYTF. The CDR3 region has the DNA TGTGCCAGCAGTGATATGGGGAGGGAAGGAGCTAACTATGGCTACACCTTC.

This clonotype was counted many times. The chain couples TRBV9 to TRBJ2-7, with TRBD2 identical over 7 bases. J lost 2 bases, V lost 3 bases, and 2 bases had no gene match. Germline-derived CDR1 and CDR2 are SGDLS and YYNGEE. This CDR3 has 13 amino acids. Here the CDR3 reads CASSEGGTYEQYF. In DNA form, the CDR3 reads TGTGCCAGCAGCGAGGGAGGGACCTACGAGCAGTACTTC. Full variable domain (remainder filled in from reference TRBV9 and TRBJ2-7): DSGVTQTPKHLITATGQRVTLRCSPRSGDLSVYWYQQSLDQGLQFLIQYYNGEERAKGNILERFSAQQFPDLHSELNLSSLELGDSALYFCASSEGGTYEQYFGPGTRLTVT.

The table lists this clonotype with many counts. The rearrangement joins TRBV28 to TRBJ1-6, with 12 bases fitting TRBD1. The J segment lost 0 bases and the V segment lost 11 bases, leaving 8 bases of the junction unmatched. From germline, CDR1 is MDHEN and CDR2 SYDVKM. This CDR3 spans 17 amino acids. The CDR3 nucleotides are TGTGCCTGGGGGGACAGGGGGCTCTCCTCCTATAATTCACCCCTCCACTTT. It is translated as CAWGDRGLSSYNSPLHF.

V and J are TRBV2 and TRBJ1-2; D is unresolved. The CDR3 contains 11 residues. Germline CDR1 SNHLY, CDR2 FYNNEI. V gave up 1 base and J gave up 7 bases, with 4 bases separating them. The chain's CDR3 is CASSEGFGYTF. In DNA form, the CDR3 reads TGTGCCAGCAGTGAAGGGTTTGGCTACACCTTC.

This clonotype has only a few counts. This chain uses TRBV18 with TRBJ2-5; the D is unclear. V was shortened by 1 base and J by 3 bases, with 12 bases between the two germline ends. Germline loops: CDR1 KGHSH, CDR2 LQKENI. This CDR3 is built from 15 residues. CDR3 DNA sequence: TGTGCCAGCTCACCACTCTACGGGTTAAAAGAGACCCAGTACTTC. As protein: CASSPLYGLKETQYF.

This clonotype was detected only once. The chain carries TRBV12-3 or TRBV12-4 and TRBJ1-3, with a possible D match to TRBD1 (6 bases). Trimming pared 7 bases from V and 2 bases from J, leaving 15 bases between. The CDR3 spans 15 residues. CDR3 amino acids: CASNPGQVPGNTIYF. DNA of the CDR3: TGTGCCAGCAATCCGGGACAAGTCCCTGGAAACACCATATATTTT.